These 8 T cell receptor beta chains were all obtained from the same sample, sequenced in a study of cytomegalovirus exposure and HLA in healthy donors (TCRdb year 2017). Libraries were made using the immunoSEQ multiplex PCR assay. The multiplex PCR relied on a mix of 60 forward primers for TCR Vbeta segments and 13 reverse primers for TCR Jbeta segments. The table comes from immuneACCESS by way of TCRdb, which keeps in-frame sequences with V and J called. Part of the clones is missing from these tables; in studies checked, under half for an unresolved V gene and the rest for unknown reasons. The sample table contains 110,000 or so clones; only one count was recorded for 65% to 80% of them. Of the sample, under 7% is held by the ten largest clones. Sequenced sample: PBMCs. These receptors came from a man younger than 35 in good health and CMV-seropositive.

The chain links TRBV6-6 to TRBJ1-1; D is unresolved. Germline CDR1 is MNHNY and CDR2 is SVGAGI (reference sequence). The CDR3 covers 13 residues. V lost 7 bases and J lost 3, with 12 bases in between. The CDR3 region is CASTARVDTEAFF. DNA for the CDR3: TGTGCCAGCACCGCGAGGGTGGACACTGAAGCTTTCTTT.

The chain has TRBV5-4 and TRBJ1-2; D gene unclear. The germline V and J ends were trimmed by 3 bases and 6 bases, with 12 bases remaining between them. This CDR3 is 13 amino acids long. Germline CDR1 is SGHNT and CDR2 is YYREEE (reference sequence). The CDR3 coding sequence is TGTGCCAGCAGCTCTTCGGGGTCCAATGGCTACACCTTC. Protein: CASSSSGSNGYTF.

This clone was seen more than once but under ten times. V gene TRBV19 combines with J gene TRBJ2-7; 8 bases line up with TRBD1. V trimming: 10 bases; J trimming: 4 bases; junction bases outside the gene matches: 3. The CDR3 has 11 amino acids. Germline CDR1 and CDR2: LNHDA and SQIVND (reference sequence). CDR3 region: CATRQGYEQYF. The CDR3, as DNA: TGTGCCACTCGACAGGGGTACGAGCAGTACTTC. The full variable domain, in which reference TRBV19 and TRBJ2-7 provide the parts outside the CDR3, is DGGITQSPKYLFRKEGQNVTLSCEQNLNHDAMYWYRQDPGQGLRLIYYSQIVNDFQKGDIAEGYSVSREKKESFPLTVTSAQKNPTAFYLCATRQGYEQYFGPGTRLTVT.

This clone turned up a few times. V is TRBV28 and J is TRBJ1-5, with a tentative D call TRBD1 (5 bases). The CDR3 consists of 16 residues. Trimming shortened V by 2 bases and J by 3 bases, and 14 bases separated the two germline ends. The germline CDR1 and CDR2 sequences are MDHEN and SYDVKM. The CDR3 DNA reads as TGTGCCAGCAGTTTAATTGGGGCCGGTGACAATCAGCCCCAGCATTTT. Amino acid sequence: CASSLIGAGDNQPQHF.

The V gene is TRBV5-1, the J gene TRBJ1-4; a possible D gene is TRBD1 (6 bases). The CDR3 is 15 residues long. Per germline, CDR1 SGHRS and CDR2 YFSETQ. Between the trimmed V and J ends, which lost 3 bases and 6 bases, there was a span of 15 bases. CDR3 coding DNA: TGCGCCAGCAGCTCGGGGGGGGGCGCCGATGAAAAACTGTTTTTT. It codes for CASSSGGGADEKLFF.

This clone is a singleton in its sample. In DNA form, the CDR3 reads TGTGCCAGCAGCCACGGGAATCAGCCCCAGCATTTT. Its translation is CASSHGNQPQHF. The J gene is TRBJ1-5, the V gene TRBV27, with D hard to call. This CDR3 has 12 amino acids. Trimming pared 6 bases from V and 4 bases from J, leaving 7 bases between. Germline V CDR1 and CDR2: MNHEY, SMNVEV (reference sequence).

The chain joins TRBV10-1 to TRBJ2-3, with a weak D call TRBD1 (6 bases). The CDR3 consists of 13 residues. Germline V CDR1 and CDR2: WNHNN, SYGVQD (reference sequence). V shed 2 bases and J shed 7 bases, with 10 bases lying between them. In DNA, the CDR3 is TGCGCCAGCAGTGAGCCGGACAGTAATACGCAGTATTTT. Protein: CASSEPDSNTQYF.

V gene TRBV4-1 combines with J gene TRBJ1-1; D remains unclear. Deletions cut 0 bases from V and 3 bases from J, with 20 bases between. The CDR3 loop spans 18 amino acids. Germline values: CDR1 MGHRA, CDR2 YSYEKL. The CDR3 sequence is CASSQETGFLIPHTEAFF. CDR3 nucleotide sequence: TGCGCCAGCAGCCAAGAAACCGGGTTTTTGATACCCCACACTGAAGCTTTCTTT.